The entry below gives a single T cell receptor beta chain sequence along with its context. Its antigen is not identified. This record belongs to a study of T cell responses to AZD1222 COVID-19 vaccine. Study-wide results and caveats: Close to half of all spike-specific TCRs reportedly target regions of the variants that are unmutated. All repertoire sampling was performed exclusively after the peak T cell response. CD4 TCRs linked to vaccination spanned spike, dominating at 160-218 and 743-854. Most donors were white British, females outnumbered males, and clonal diversity was possibly underestimated.

Some clones are missing from TCRdb's copy, which holds only in-frame ones; the method was immunoSEQ multiplex PCR. The sample has 100,000 to 120,000 clones; 81% are singletons. The CDR3 consists of 15 residues. Germline loops: CDR1 SGDLS, CDR2 YYNGEE. J was trimmed by 4 bases and V by 0 bases; bases with no gene match: 4. The chain carries TRBV9 and TRBJ2-1, with 7 bases aligning to TRBD2. The origin of this receptor is an adult in good health. This material consisted of peripheral blood, taken on day 0 of AZD1222 vaccination. The CDR3 protein is CASSVVQAGYNEQFF. The CDR3 region has the DNA TGTGCCAGCAGCGTAGTGCAAGCGGGGTACAATGAGCAGTTCTTC.